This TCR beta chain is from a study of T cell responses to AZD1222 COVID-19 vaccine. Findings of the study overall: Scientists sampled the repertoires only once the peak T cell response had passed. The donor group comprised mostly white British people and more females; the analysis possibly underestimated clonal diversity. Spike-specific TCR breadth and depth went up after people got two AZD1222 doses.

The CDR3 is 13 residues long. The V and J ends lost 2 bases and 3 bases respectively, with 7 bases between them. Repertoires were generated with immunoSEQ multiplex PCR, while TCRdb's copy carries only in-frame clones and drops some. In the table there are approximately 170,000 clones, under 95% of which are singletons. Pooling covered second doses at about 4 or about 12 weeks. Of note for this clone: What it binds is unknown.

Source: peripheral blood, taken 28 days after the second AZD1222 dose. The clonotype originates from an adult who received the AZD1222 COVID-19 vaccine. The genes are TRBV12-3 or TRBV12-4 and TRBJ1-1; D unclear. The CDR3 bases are TGTGCCAGCAGTTTACCGGACCACACTGAAGCTTTCTTT. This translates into CASSLPDHTEAFF.